These T cell receptor beta chains were read from a single sample in a study of lymphopenia after photon versus proton radiotherapy. TCRdb keeps only in-frame clones here, not all; method: immunoSEQ multiplex PCR. The sample includes tens of thousands of clones, less than 85% of them seen just once. The sequenced sample was peripheral blood, obtained from a patient treated with proton-based radiotherapy. Receptors originate from a man aged 60 to 69 with pancreatic cancer. Both conserved end residues are part of each CDR3. The order of the fields is clone size, V gene, D gene, J gene, CDR3 length, CDR3 protein, CDR3 DNA. The D gene is left open where the match is weak. Some rows have no size entry. The others give once, few or many, or a class for an expanded clone.

>NA|TRBV18|NA|TRBJ2-7|16
CASSPRHSGTTYEQYF
TGTGCCAGCTCACCACGTCATTCCGGCACTACCTACGAGCAGTACTTC
>NA|TRBV19|NA|TRBJ1-2|14
CASSKQGLDYGYTF
TGTGCCAGTAGTAAACAAGGACTAGACTATGGCTACACCTTC
>NA|TRBV6-5|NA|TRBJ1-1|13
CASSPGGRTEAFF
TGTGCCAGCAGCCCCGGGGGGAGGACTGAAGCTTTCTTT
>NA|TRBV2|NA|TRBJ1-2|15
CASSEGAGTNYGYTF
TGTGCCAGCAGTGAAGGGGCCGGTACTAACTATGGCTACACCTTC
>NA|TRBV5-1|TRBD1|TRBJ2-2|16
CASSLLTGVNTGELFF
TGCGCCAGCAGCCTGCTTACAGGGGTGAACACCGGGGAGCTGTTTTTT
>NA|TRBV15|TRBD1|TRBJ2-3|17
CATSRGWTGDRTDTQYF
TGTGCCACCAGCAGAGGCTGGACAGGGGACCGCACAGATACGCAGTATTTT
>NA|TRBV27|NA|TRBJ2-7|12
CASRSRQVEQYF
TGTGCCAGCAGAAGCCGACAAGTCGAGCAGTACTTC
>NA|TRBV14|TRBD2|TRBJ2-1|15
CASSQALAFGGEQFF
TGTGCCAGCAGCCAAGCACTAGCGTTCGGGGGTGAGCAGTTCTTC
>NA|TRBV4-3|NA|TRBJ2-1|14
CASSQEQFTGTSFF
TGCGCCAGCAGCCAAGAACAATTTACCGGGACTTCATTCTTC
>NA|TRBV9|NA|TRBJ1-2|15
CASSGGGQGNYGYTF
TGTGCCAGCAGCGGCGGGGGTCAGGGAAACTATGGCTACACCTTC
>NA|TRBV28|TRBD1|TRBJ2-7|16
CASSFGSGYRGAEQYF
TGTGCCAGCAGTTTCGGTTCTGGGTACAGGGGAGCCGAGCAGTACTTC
>NA|TRBV5-1|TRBD2|TRBJ2-6|19
CASFPGLAGQSTGANVLTF
TGCGCCAGCTTCCCGGGACTAGCGGGCCAAAGTACTGGGGCCAACGTCCTGACTTTC
>NA|TRBV19|NA|TRBJ2-5|14
CASSTGGSKETQYF
TGTGCCAGTAGTACTGGGGGTAGTAAAGAGACCCAGTACTTC
>few|TRBV9|NA|TRBJ1-2|12
CASRRIGYGYTF
TGTGCCAGCAGGCGGATAGGCTATGGCTACACCTTC
>NA|TRBV12-2|NA|TRBJ2-2|18
CASRLRVGTSGNTGELFF
TGTGCAAGTCGCTTAAGAGTAGGGACTAGCGGCAACACCGGGGAGCTGTTTTTT
>NA|TRBV11-3|NA|TRBJ2-3|15
CASSLVGATTDTQYF
TGTGCCAGCAGCTTAGTTGGGGCTACCACAGATACGCAGTATTTT
>NA|TRBV6-1|TRBD1|TRBJ1-5|17
CASSAPGGGSRNQPQHF
TGTGCCAGCAGTGCCCCGGGAGGGGGCAGTAGGAATCAGCCCCAGCATTTT
>NA|TRBV5-1|TRBD1|TRBJ2-3|14
CASSPGQGADTQYF
TGCGCCAGCAGCCCTGGACAGGGCGCAGATACGCAGTATTTT
>few|TRBV29-1|TRBD1|TRBJ1-1|12
CSVRQGNTEAFF
TGCAGCGTGAGACAGGGAAACACTGAAGCTTTCTTT
>NA|TRBV6-6|NA|TRBJ1-4|14
CASTLTAGNEKLFF
TGTGCCAGCACCCTTACGGCAGGGAATGAAAAACTGTTTTTT
>few|TRBV30|NA|TRBJ2-3|16
CAWSVRPLRVADTQYF
TGTGCCTGGAGTGTACGCCCCCTAAGGGTGGCAGATACGCAGTATTTT
>NA|TRBV6-5|TRBD1|TRBJ1-1|14
CASSYLTGEGEAFF
TGTGCCAGCAGTTACTTGACAGGGGAAGGTGAAGCTTTCTTT
>NA|TRBV6-4|TRBD1|TRBJ2-3|15
CASSLGQGRADTQYF
TGTGCCAGCAGCCTCGGACAGGGTCGGGCAGATACGCAGTATTTT
>NA|TRBV15|TRBD2|TRBJ2-1|21
CATSSRKPGLGLGSSYNEQFF
TGTGCCACCAGCAGTAGAAAACCGGGACTAGGTCTAGGAAGCTCCTACAATGAGCAGTTCTTC
>NA|TRBV19|NA|TRBJ2-3|13
CASSFQRTDTQYF
TGTGCCAGTAGTTTTCAGAGGACAGATACGCAGTATTTT
>NA|TRBV7-2|TRBD1|TRBJ2-7|16
CASSPRGTGGAYEQYF
TGTGCCAGCAGCCCACGAGGGACAGGGGGAGCCTACGAGCAGTACTTC
>NA|TRBV10-3|TRBD1|TRBJ2-2|13
CATRQGNTGELFF
TGTGCCACCCGACAGGGAAACACCGGGGAGCTGTTTTTT
>NA|TRBV25-1|TRBD1|TRBJ1-2|13
CASSELGTDGYTF
TGTGCCAGCAGTGAATTGGGGACAGACGGCTACACCTTC
>NA|TRBV11-3|NA|TRBJ2-1|18
CASSTTGLSTLVGDEQFF
TGTGCCAGCAGTACGACGGGACTTTCAACCCTAGTAGGCGATGAGCAGTTCTTC
>NA|TRBV6-1|NA|TRBJ1-4|15
CASSVRGQGNEKLFF
TGTGCCAGCAGTGTTAGGGGTCAAGGAAATGAAAAACTGTTTTTT
>NA|TRBV7-3|NA|TRBJ2-1|14
CASSLGPGSNEQFF
TGTGCCAGCAGCTTGGGGCCGGGGTCGAATGAGCAGTTCTTC
>NA|TRBV5-1|NA|TRBJ2-7|12
CASSLVGDEQYF
TGCGCCAGCAGCTTGGTGGGGGACGAGCAGTACTTC
>NA|TRBV4-1|NA|TRBJ2-1|13
CASSPLKGGEQFF
TGCGCCAGCAGCCCTCTCAAGGGTGGTGAGCAGTTCTTC
>few|TRBV19|TRBD1|TRBJ2-7|14
CASSMAGGSYEQYF
TGTGCCAGTAGTATGGCAGGGGGCTCCTACGAGCAGTACTTC
>NA|TRBV19|NA|TRBJ1-5|12
CASSIGYQPQHF
TGTGCCAGTAGTATAGGTTATCAGCCCCAGCATTTT
>NA|TRBV11-2|NA|TRBJ2-7|13
CASSPTPSYEQYF
TGTGCCAGCAGCCCGACCCCCAGCTACGAGCAGTACTTC
>NA|TRBV2|TRBD1|TRBJ1-1|13
CASNLDRDTEAFF
TGTGCCAGCAACCTGGACAGGGACACTGAAGCTTTCTTT
>once|TRBV20-1|NA|TRBJ2-7|10
CSARVIEQYF
TGCAGTGCTCGGGTAATCGAGCAGTACTTC
>NA|TRBV6-5|NA|TRBJ2-1|13
CASSYSEVTEQFF
TGTGCCAGCAGTTACTCAGAGGTGACTGAGCAGTTCTTC
>NA|TRBV6-1|NA|TRBJ1-1|13
CASSEAQRVTAFF
TGTGCCAGCAGTGAAGCGCAGAGGGTAACTGCTTTCTTT
>few|TRBV6-6|NA|TRBJ2-7|12
CASSYQGDEQYF
TGTGCCAGCAGTTACCAAGGGGACGAGCAGTACTTC
>NA|TRBV19|TRBD1|TRBJ2-2|17
CASSSSYRGESTGELFF
TGTGCCAGTAGTAGCTCCTACAGGGGGGAAAGCACCGGGGAGCTGTTTTTT
>NA|TRBV5-1|NA|TRBJ2-3|14
CASSLGKGGDTQYF
TGCGCCAGCAGCTTGGGGAAGGGAGGAGATACGCAGTATTTT
>NA|TRBV5-1|TRBD1|TRBJ1-1|14
CASAIQGGNTEAFF
TGCGCCAGCGCGATACAGGGGGGGAACACTGAAGCTTTCTTT
>NA|TRBV28|NA|TRBJ2-7|15
CASGLPGLDTYEQYF
TGTGCCAGCGGTCTCCCGGGACTCGATACCTACGAGCAGTACTTC
>NA|TRBV10-3|TRBD1|TRBJ1-3|17
CAISSTGTAGSGNTIYF
TGTGCCATCAGCTCGACCGGGACAGCTGGCTCTGGAAACACCATATATTTT
>NA|TRBV7-3|NA|TRBJ1-2|15
CASSLNSDGGYGYTF
TGTGCCAGCAGCCTCAATTCGGACGGCGGATATGGCTACACCTTC
>NA|TRBV5-1|TRBD1|TRBJ2-3|15
CASRHGQGSPDTQYF
TGCGCCAGCAGACACGGACAGGGTTCTCCAGATACGCAGTATTTT
>NA|TRBV5-1|NA|TRBJ2-2|13
CASSPTVSGELFF
TGCGCCAGCAGCCCGACAGTCTCCGGGGAGCTGTTTTTT